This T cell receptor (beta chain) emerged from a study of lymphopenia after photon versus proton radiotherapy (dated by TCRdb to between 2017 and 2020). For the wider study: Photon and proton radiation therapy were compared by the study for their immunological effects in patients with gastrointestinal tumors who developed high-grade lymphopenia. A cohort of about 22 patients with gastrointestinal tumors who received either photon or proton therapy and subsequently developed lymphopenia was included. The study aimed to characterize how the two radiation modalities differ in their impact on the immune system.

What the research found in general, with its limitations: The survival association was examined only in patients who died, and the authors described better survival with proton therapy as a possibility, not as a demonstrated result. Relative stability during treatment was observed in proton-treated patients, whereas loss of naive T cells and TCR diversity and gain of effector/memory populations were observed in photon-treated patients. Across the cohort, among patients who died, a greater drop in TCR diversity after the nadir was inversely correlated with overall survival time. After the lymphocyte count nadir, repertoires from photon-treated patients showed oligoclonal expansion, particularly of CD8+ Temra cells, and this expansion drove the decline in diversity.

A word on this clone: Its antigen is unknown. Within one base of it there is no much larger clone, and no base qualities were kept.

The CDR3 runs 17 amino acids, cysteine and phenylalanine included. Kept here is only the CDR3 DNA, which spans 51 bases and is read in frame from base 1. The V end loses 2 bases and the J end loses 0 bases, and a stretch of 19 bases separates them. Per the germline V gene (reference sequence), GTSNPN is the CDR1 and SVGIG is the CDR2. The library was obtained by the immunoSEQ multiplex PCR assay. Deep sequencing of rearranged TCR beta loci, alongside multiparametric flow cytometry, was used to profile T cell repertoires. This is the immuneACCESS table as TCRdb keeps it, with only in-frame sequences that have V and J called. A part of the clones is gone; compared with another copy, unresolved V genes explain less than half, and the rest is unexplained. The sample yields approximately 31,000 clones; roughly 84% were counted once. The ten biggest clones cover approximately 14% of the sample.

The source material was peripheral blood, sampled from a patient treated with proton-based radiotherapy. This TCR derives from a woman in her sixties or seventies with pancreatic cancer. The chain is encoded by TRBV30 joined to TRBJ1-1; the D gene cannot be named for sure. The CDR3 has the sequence CAWSKGLVGLVNTEAFF. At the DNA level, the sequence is TGTGCCTGGAGTAAAGGGTTGGTGGGGTTAGTGAACACTGAAGCTTTCTTT.